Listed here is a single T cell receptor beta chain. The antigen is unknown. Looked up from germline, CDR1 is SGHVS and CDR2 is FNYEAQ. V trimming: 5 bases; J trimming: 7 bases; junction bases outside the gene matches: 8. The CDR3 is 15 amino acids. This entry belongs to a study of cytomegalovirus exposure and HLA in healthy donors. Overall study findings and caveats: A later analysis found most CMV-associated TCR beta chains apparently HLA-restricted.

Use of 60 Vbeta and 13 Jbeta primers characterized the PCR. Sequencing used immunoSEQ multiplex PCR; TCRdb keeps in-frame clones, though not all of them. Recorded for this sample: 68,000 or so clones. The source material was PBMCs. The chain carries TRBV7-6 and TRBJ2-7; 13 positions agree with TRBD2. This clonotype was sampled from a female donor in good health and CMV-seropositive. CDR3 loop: CASSPTSGGPGEQYF. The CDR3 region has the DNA TGTGCCAGCAGCCCGACTAGCGGGGGGCCGGGAGAGCAGTACTTC.